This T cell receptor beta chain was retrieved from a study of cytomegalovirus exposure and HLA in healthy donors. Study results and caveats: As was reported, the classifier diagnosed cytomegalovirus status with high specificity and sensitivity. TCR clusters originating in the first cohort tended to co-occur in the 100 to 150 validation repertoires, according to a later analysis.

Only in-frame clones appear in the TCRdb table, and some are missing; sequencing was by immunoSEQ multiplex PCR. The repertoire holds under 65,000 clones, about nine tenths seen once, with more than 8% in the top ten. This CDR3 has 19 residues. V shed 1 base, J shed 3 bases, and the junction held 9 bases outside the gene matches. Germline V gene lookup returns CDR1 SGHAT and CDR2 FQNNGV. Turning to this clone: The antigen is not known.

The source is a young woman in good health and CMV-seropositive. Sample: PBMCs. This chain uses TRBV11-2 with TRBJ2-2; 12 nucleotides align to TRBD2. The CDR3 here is CASSLGILAGGPYTGELFF. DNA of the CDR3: TGTGCCAGCAGCTTAGGGATACTAGCGGGGGGTCCGTACACCGGGGAGCTGTTTTTT.